Each of the 22 T cell receptor beta chains below was sequenced from the same sample in a study of beta chain features in type 1 diabetes. Expressed TCRB transcripts were sequenced because the isolated RNA had all been reverse transcribed beforehand. Assay: immunoSEQ multiplex PCR; the TCRdb copy retains only in-frame clones and omits some. Counted here are approximately 150,000 clones, more than 9% occurring once; the ten biggest clones make up about 1.3%. The sample was naive CD4+ T cells from blood. Receptor source: a young man in good health.

This clone has only a few counts. The chain combines TRBV7-2 with TRBJ2-5; the D gene is possibly TRBD1 (6 bases). The J call could be wrong; TRBJ2-7 is a better fit for the DNA end. The CDR3 sequence is 14 residues long. The germline V gene encodes CDR1 SGHTA and CDR2 FQGNSA. CDR3 protein: CASMSGNRAAEQYF. DNA for the CDR3: TGTGCCAGCATGAGTGGGAACAGGGCGGCCGAGCAGTACTTC.

This clone was observed at least ten times. The chain is built from TRBV13 and TRBJ2-7, with 8 bases fitting TRBD1. With V trimmed by 5 bases and J by 6 bases, 9 bases remained unmatched. CDR1 PRHDT and CDR2 FYEKMQ come from the germline V gene (reference sequence). CDR3 length: 14 residues. The CDR3 reads CASSPRTGLTEQYF. In DNA, the CDR3 is TGTGCCAGCAGCCCGCGGACAGGGTTGACCGAGCAGTACTTC.

This clone was counted between two and nine times. This chain connects TRBV10-3 to TRBJ1-1; possible D gene TRBD1, 5 bases. The CDR3 contains 14 residues. Germline assignment: CDR1 ENHRY and CDR2 SYGVKD. V lost 6 bases to trimming and J lost 3 bases, with 14 bases between them. CDR3 amino acids: CAISHSSRDTEAFF. For the CDR3, the DNA is TGTGCCATCAGCCATAGTAGCAGGGACACTGAAGCTTTCTTT.

There are a few counts of this clone. The chain combines TRBV4-1 with TRBJ2-7; 11 bases align to TRBD2. This CDR3 contains 15 residues. Germline CDR1 MGHRA, CDR2 YSYEKL. V dropped 3 bases and J dropped 2; count of bases not matched to a gene: 3. Written as DNA, the CDR3 is TGCGCCAGCAGCCAGGGACTAGCGGTAACCTACGAGCAGTACTTC. The encoded protein is CASSQGLAVTYEQYF.

This clone was seen only a few times. The gene calls are TRBV7-2 and TRBJ1-1, with TRBD1 matching 12 bases. Germline trimming cut 5 bases from V and 4 bases from J; bases unmatched to any gene: 8. This CDR3 is built from 16 residues. Germline V lookup: CDR1 SGHTA, CDR2 FQGNSA. CDR3: CASSTRRDRGLTEAFF. The CDR3 DNA follows: TGTGCCAGCAGCACCCGCCGGGACAGGGGGCTCACTGAAGCTTTCTTT.

The rearrangement uses TRBV5-1 and TRBJ1-1; D is unclear. The CDR3 totals 14 residues. The germline V gene encodes CDR1 SGHRS and CDR2 YFSETQ. The V and J ends lost 3 bases and 0 bases respectively, with 9 bases between them. As DNA, the CDR3 is TGCGCCAGCAGCTGGACGGGGATGAACACTGAAGCTTTCTTT. Translation gives CASSWTGMNTEAFF.

The CDR3 sequence: CASSLDGVNFEKAFF. CDR3 bases: TGTGCCAGCAGCTTAGACGGGGTCAATTTCGAGAAAGCTTTCTTT. The chain has TRBV11-2 and TRBJ1-1; no reliable D call. There are 15 residues in the CDR3. Per germline, CDR1 SGHAT and CDR2 FQNNGV. V shed 0 bases and J shed 9 bases, with 17 bases lying between them.

This clone was seen more than once but under ten times. V usage is TRBV6-5 and J usage is TRBJ1-5, with D possibly being TRBD1 (6 bases). Germline V lookup: CDR1 MNHEY, CDR2 SVGAGI. The V end was cut by 6 bases, the J end by 2 bases, with 14 bases between. This CDR3 comprises 15 residues. CDR3 DNA sequence: TGTGCCAGCAGCCGGACAGAGGGACGCAATCAGCCCCAGCATTTT. Translating it yields CASSRTEGRNQPQHF.

The table lists this clone with a few counts. The rearrangement uses TRBV18 and TRBJ1-1, with TRBD1 as a possible D gene (5 bases). V gave up 4 bases and J gave up 1 base, with 7 bases separating them. The CDR3 has 13 residues. Per germline, CDR1 KGHSH and CDR2 LQKENI. The CDR3 loop reads CASSHGQNTEAFF. In DNA, the CDR3 is TGTGCCAGCTCACATGGACAGAACACTGAAGCTTTCTTT.

J is TRBJ2-3 and V is TRBV7-2; 10 nucleotides agree with TRBD1. The germline V gene has CDR1 SGHTA and CDR2 FQGNSA. The CDR3 spans 16 residues. V lost 6 bases and J lost 6; bases outside the gene matches: 12. The CDR3 DNA reads TGTGCCAGCAGGGGGTGGGACAGGGGATCTGGGGATACGCAGTATTTT. This translates into CASRGWDRGSGDTQYF.

This clone was counted a few times. The chain carries TRBV4-2 and TRBJ1-6; D is perhaps TRBD1 (5 bases). The CDR3 contains 15 residues. Germline V gene sequence: CDR1 LGHNA, CDR2 YNFKEQ. V lost 4 bases to trimming and J lost 10 bases, with 17 bases between them. The CDR3 region has the DNA TGTGCCAGCAGCCCGAGTGGGGGGTCTGGATCACCCCTCCACTTT. Translation: CASSPSGGSGSPLHF.

Many counts were recorded for this clone. The chain has TRBV4-3 and TRBJ1-5, with D hard to call. V lost 4 bases to trimming and J lost 8 bases, with 15 bases between them. This CDR3 is 14 amino acids long. Germline-derived CDR1 and CDR2 are LGHNA and YSLEER. The CDR3 DNA reads TGCGCCAGCAGCCGGAACTTCGGGTCGGAGCCCCAGCATTTT. This encodes CASSRNFGSEPQHF.

This clone was seen a handful of times. This sequence joins TRBV4-1 and TRBJ2-4; D may be TRBD1 (6 bases). The germline gives CDR1 MGHRA, CDR2 YSYEKL. The CDR3 consists of 15 residues. Trimming shortened V by 3 bases and J by 1 base, and 10 bases separated the two germline ends. Written as DNA, the CDR3 is TGCGCCAGCAGCCAGGTGGGGGCGGCCAAAAACATTCAGTACTTC. It yields the protein CASSQVGAAKNIQYF.

This clone was observed a handful of times. For the CDR3, the DNA is TGTGCCAGCAGCGTCGAGCTAGCGGGGGACACCGGGGAGCTGTTTTTT. It translates to CASSVELAGDTGELFF. This chain joins TRBV9 and TRBJ2-2, with 10 bases matching TRBD2. There are 16 residues in the CDR3. The trim removed 2 bases at V and 3 bases at J, leaving 4 bases unmatched. The germline V gene encodes CDR1 SGDLS and CDR2 YYNGEE.

The chain combines TRBV29-1 with TRBJ1-1, with D perhaps matching TRBD1 (6 bases). Looked up from germline, CDR1 is SQVTM and CDR2 is ANQGSEA. CDR3 length equals 13 residues. V lost 7 bases and J 2 bases, leaving 14 bases between the germline ends. CDR3 in amino acids: CSARGGGNTEAFF. The CDR3 DNA reads TGCAGCGCGCGCGGGGGGGGCAACACTGAAGCTTTCTTT.

This clone was detected a few times. The V gene is TRBV5-1, the J gene TRBJ1-2; possible D gene TRBD1, 5 bases. The V end was cut by 1 base, the J end by 8 bases, with 12 bases between. The length of the CDR3 is 13 residues. Looked up from germline, CDR1 is SGHRS and CDR2 is YFSETQ. The CDR3 is CASSLQGSEGYTF. CDR3 coding DNA: TGCGCCAGCAGCTTGCAGGGATCAGAAGGCTACACCTTC.

This sequence joins TRBV6-5 and TRBJ1-4; 7 nucleotides align to TRBD1. V dropped 0 bases and J dropped 10; count of bases not matched to a gene: 5. The CDR3 totals 14 residues. Germline-derived CDR1 and CDR2 are MNHEY and SVGAGI. This CDR3 is CASSYSTGKGKLFF. The CDR3 DNA reads as TGTGCCAGCAGTTACTCGACAGGGAAAGGAAAACTGTTTTTT.

In its sample, this clone was seen a few times. This sequence joins TRBV7-9 and TRBJ1-4; tentative D call: TRBD1 (5 bases). CDR1 is SEHNR, CDR2 FQNEAQ, per germline (reference sequence). V lost 9 bases to trimming and J lost 10 bases, with 24 bases between them. The length of the CDR3 is 15 residues. CDR3 bases: TGTGCCAGTGGCAAATCCGGGCCGGCGGGGGGAAAACTGTTTTTT. Residues: CASGKSGPAGGKLFF.

The table lists this clone with a few counts. Relative to the germline gene, one junction end is altered; a read error may explain this. J is TRBJ2-7 and V is TRBV5-4; TRBD1 might be the D (5 bases). The germline gives CDR1 SGHNT, CDR2 YYREEE (reference sequence). This CDR3 is built from 13 residues. As DNA, the CDR3 is TGCGCCAGCAGCCAAGACAGACAGTCGGAGCAGTACTTC. Its protein product is CASSQDRQSEQYF.

This chain connects TRBV5-1 to TRBJ1-6; the D gene is possibly TRBD1 (5 bases). This CDR3 contains 16 residues. With 0 bases removed from V and 8 bases from J, the gap between germline ends came to 15 bases. CDR1 is SGHRS, CDR2 YFSETQ, per germline. In nucleotides, the CDR3 is TGCGCCAGCAGCTTGGTGTGGGGGGATGAGGATTCACCCCTCCACTTT. Translated: CASSLVWGDEDSPLHF.

This clone occurred a few times. The chain combines TRBV19 with TRBJ2-6, with 11 positions matching TRBD1. Germline CDR1 reads LNHDA; CDR2 reads SQIVND (reference sequence). Germline trimming cut 10 bases from V and 4 bases from J; bases unmatched to any gene: 6. The CDR3 consists of 15 residues. The chain's CDR3 is CATGTGGAGANVLTF. The CDR3 DNA follows: TGTGCCACCGGGACAGGGGGGGCCGGGGCCAACGTCCTGACTTTC.

This clone was seen a handful of times. V gene TRBV7-2 combines with J gene TRBJ2-7; tentatively, D is TRBD1 (6 bases). V lost 5 bases and J 5 bases, leaving 16 bases between the germline ends. This CDR3 contains 14 residues. Germline V gene sequence: CDR1 SGHTA, CDR2 FQGNSA. CDR3 region: CASSRGSTTNEQYF. CDR3 nucleotides: TGTGCCAGCAGCAGGGGGTCCACAACCAACGAGCAGTACTTC.